This paragraph reports one TCR beta chain. As yet, its antigen is unknown. A much more abundant neighbour one base away suggests this may be a read error. Unique molecular identifiers had been added to the TCR beta cDNA libraries. Each batch of 1 to 10 million T cells produced 500,000 to 550,000 cDNA molecules. Via MiXCR, TCRdb re-called the PCR reads, giving one row per CDR3 protein. The table shows roughly 180,000 distinct CDR3 sequences, with over 25% occurring only once. The entry originates in a study of post-analysis software for immune sequencing data. Whole-study context: Disease courses included relapsing-remitting, secondary progressive and progressive-relapsing multiple sclerosis. Study results and limitations: Patients showed TRBV5-6, TRBV5-1 and TRBV20-1 among a few TRBV segments more frequent than in controls. Co-batched samples clustered tightly together by F measure. There was significantly lower normalized Chao1 diversity in multiple sclerosis patients than in controls.

The CDR3 sequence is 17 residues long. V shed 5 bases and J 2 bases; nucleotides not matched to a gene: 12. Germline CDR1 SEHNR, CDR2 FQNEAQ (reference sequence). The sequencing input was blood. This receptor was identified in a girl under 18 with multiple sclerosis. J is TRBJ2-5 and V is TRBV7-9; TRBD2 matches 9 bases. The CDR3 region is CASSPSPETSGQETQYF. CDR3 sequence (DNA): TGTGCCAGCAGCCCCTCCCCAGAAACTAGCGGGCAAGAGACCCAGTACTTC.